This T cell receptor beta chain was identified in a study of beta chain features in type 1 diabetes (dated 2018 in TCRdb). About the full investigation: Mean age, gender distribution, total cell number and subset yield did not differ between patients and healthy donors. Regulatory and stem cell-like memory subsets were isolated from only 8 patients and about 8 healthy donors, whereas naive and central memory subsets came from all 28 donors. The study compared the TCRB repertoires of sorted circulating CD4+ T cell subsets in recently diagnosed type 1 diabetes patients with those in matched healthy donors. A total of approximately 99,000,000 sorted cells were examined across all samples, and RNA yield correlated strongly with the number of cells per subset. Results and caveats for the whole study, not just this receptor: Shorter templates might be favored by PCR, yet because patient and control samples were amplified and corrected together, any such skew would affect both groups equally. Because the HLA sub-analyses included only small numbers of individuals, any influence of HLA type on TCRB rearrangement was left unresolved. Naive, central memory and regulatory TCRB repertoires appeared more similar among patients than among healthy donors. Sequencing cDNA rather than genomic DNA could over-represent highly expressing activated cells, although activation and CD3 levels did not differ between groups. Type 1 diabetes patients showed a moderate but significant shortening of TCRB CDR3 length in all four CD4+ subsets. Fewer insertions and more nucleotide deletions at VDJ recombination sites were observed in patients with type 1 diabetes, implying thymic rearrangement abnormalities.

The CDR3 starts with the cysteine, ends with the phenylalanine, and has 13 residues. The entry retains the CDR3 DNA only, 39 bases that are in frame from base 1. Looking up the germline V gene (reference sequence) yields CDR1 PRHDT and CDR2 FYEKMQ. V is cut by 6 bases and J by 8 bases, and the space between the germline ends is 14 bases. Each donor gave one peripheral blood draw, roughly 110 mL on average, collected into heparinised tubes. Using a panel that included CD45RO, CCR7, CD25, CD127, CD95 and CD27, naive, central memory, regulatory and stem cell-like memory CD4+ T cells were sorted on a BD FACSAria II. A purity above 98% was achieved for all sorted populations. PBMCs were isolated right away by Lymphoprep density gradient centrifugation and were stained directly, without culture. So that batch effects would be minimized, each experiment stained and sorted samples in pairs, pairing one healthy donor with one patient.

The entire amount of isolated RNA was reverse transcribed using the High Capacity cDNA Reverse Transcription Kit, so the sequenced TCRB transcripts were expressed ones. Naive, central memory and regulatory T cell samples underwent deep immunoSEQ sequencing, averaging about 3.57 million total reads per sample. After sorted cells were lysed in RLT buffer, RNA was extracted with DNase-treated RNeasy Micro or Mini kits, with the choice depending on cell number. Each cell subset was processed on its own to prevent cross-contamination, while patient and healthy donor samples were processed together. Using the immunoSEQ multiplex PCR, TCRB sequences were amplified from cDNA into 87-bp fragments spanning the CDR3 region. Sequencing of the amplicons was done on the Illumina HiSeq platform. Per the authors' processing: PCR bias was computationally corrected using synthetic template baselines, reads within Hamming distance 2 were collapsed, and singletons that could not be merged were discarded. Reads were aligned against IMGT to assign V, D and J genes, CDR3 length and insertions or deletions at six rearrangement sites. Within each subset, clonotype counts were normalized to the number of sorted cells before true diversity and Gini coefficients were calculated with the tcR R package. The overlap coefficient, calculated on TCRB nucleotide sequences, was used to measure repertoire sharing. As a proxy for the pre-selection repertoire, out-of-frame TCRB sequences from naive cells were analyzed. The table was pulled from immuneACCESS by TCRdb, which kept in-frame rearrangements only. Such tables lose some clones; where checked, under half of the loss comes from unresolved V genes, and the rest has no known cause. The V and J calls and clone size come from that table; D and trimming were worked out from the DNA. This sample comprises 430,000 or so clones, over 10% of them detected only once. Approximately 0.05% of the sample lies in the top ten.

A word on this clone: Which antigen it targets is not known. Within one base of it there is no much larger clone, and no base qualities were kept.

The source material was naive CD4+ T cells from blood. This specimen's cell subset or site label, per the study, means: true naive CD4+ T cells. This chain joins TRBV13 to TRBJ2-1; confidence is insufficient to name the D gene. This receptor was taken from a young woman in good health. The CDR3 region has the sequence CASSLVSSDEQFF. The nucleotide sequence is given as TGTGCCAGCAGTCTAGTCTCCTCCGATGAGCAGTTCTTC.